These 16 T cell receptor beta chains originate from one sample sequenced in a study of post-analysis software for immune sequencing data. Notes on the study in general: Four or five TRBV segments, including TRBV5-6, TRBV5-1 and TRBV20-1, were more frequent in patients than controls.

No antigen has been assigned to these receptors. cDNA libraries of TCR beta carried unique molecular identifiers. Each CDR3 protein is one row after TCRdb ran MiXCR on the PCR reads. Of roughly 870,000 distinct CDR3 sequences in the sample, approximately 53% were seen once. Specimen: blood. The receptors here all came from a girl under 18 with multiple sclerosis.

This chain uses TRBV20-1 with TRBJ2-1; the D gene is possibly TRBD2 (5 bases). CDR1 is DFQATT and CDR2 is SNEGSKA in the germline V gene (reference sequence). The CDR3 spans 15 residues. V gave up 6 bases and J gave up 0 bases, with 15 bases separating them. CDR3 region: CSAVYRRSSYNEQFF. Written as DNA, the CDR3 is TGCAGTGCCGTCTATCGGAGGAGCTCCTACAATGAGCAGTTCTTC.

The chain links TRBV7-9 to TRBJ2-5; D is possibly TRBD1 (5 bases). There are 15 residues in the CDR3. From germline, CDR1 is SEHNR and CDR2 FQNEAQ (reference sequence). V lost 3 bases and J 3 bases, leaving 14 bases between the germline ends. DNA for the CDR3: TGTGCCAGCAGCTTCCAGGGAACAAGGAAAGAGACCCAGTACTTC. Its protein product is CASSFQGTRKETQYF.

The chain recombines TRBV6-5 with TRBJ2-5; no clear D gene. The length of the CDR3 is 11 residues. Trimming removed 6 bases from V and 4 bases from J, with 6 bases in between. Looked up from germline, CDR1 is MNHEY and CDR2 is SVGAGI. The CDR3 loop is CASRRLETQYF. CDR3 nucleotide sequence: TGTGCCAGCAGGAGGTTAGAGACCCAGTACTTC.

CDR3 sequence: CASRSGPANYEQYF. CDR3 bases: TGCGCCAGCAGGTCGGGACCAGCGAATTACGAGCAGTACTTC. The J gene is TRBJ2-5, the V gene TRBV5-1, with D perhaps being TRBD1 or TRBD2 (5 bases each). TRBJ2-7 explains the end of the DNA better; the J call may be wrong. The CDR3 length is 14 residues. In germline, CDR1 is SGHRS, CDR2 YFSETQ.

A few counts support this clonotype. The chain recombines TRBV5-1 with TRBJ1-2; 8 bases are shared with TRBD1. Germline V CDR1 and CDR2: SGHRS, YFSETQ. Unmatched junction bases numbered 8, after V lost 3 bases and J lost 4 bases. The CDR3 runs to 15 residues. CDR3 in amino acids: CASSWDRPTRYGYTF. The CDR3 DNA reads TGCGCCAGCAGCTGGGACAGGCCGACCCGCTATGGCTACACCTTC.

This clonotype was counted between two and nine times. The chain joins TRBV5-1 to TRBJ2-1, with 9 bases aligning to TRBD2. J was trimmed by 3 bases and V by 3 bases; bases with no gene match: 4. The CDR3 is 15 amino acids. Germline-derived CDR1 and CDR2 are SGHRS and YFSETQ. DNA for the CDR3: TGCGCCAGCAGCTGGACTAGCGAAGGCTACAATGAGCAGTTCTTC. As protein: CASSWTSEGYNEQFF. Full variable domain (outside the CDR3, taken from reference TRBV5-1 and TRBJ2-1): KAGVTQTPRYLIKTRGQQVTLSCSPISGHRSVSWYQQTPGQGLQFLFEYFSETQRNKGNFPGRFSGRQFSNSRSEMNVSTLELGDSALYLCASSWTSEGYNEQFFGPGTRLTVL.

The chain has TRBV20-1 and TRBJ1-2; weak D call: TRBD1 (5 bases). The CDR3 is 15 residues long. The germline V and J ends were trimmed by 1 base and 3 bases, with 15 bases remaining between them. Germline V gene lookup returns CDR1 DFQATT and CDR2 SNEGSKA (reference sequence). CDR3: CSARGPKGLDYGYTF. In DNA, the CDR3 is TGCAGTGCTAGAGGCCCGAAGGGGCTGGACTATGGCTACACCTTC.

The chain links TRBV29-1 to TRBJ2-7; D gene uncertain. CDR3 size: 12 residues. V was clipped by 6 bases and J by 1 base, with 10 bases between them. Looked up from germline, CDR1 is SQVTM and CDR2 is ANQGSEA. The CDR3 DNA reads TGCAGCGTAAGTGAGTTTTCCTACGAGCAGTACTTC. It encodes CSVSEFSYEQYF.

This clonotype has a handful of counts. This chain uses TRBV27 with TRBJ2-2; D call uncertain. Deletions cut 3 bases from V and 7 bases from J, with 3 bases between. The CDR3 has 11 residues. CDR1 is MNHEY and CDR2 is SMNVEV in the germline V gene (reference sequence). CDR3 region: CASSFFGELFF. In nucleotides, the CDR3 is TGTGCCAGCAGTTTTTTCGGGGAGCTGTTTTTT.

V gene TRBV5-5 combines with J gene TRBJ2-7; the D gene is possibly TRBD2 (5 bases). The CDR3 spans 15 residues. V shed 4 bases and J shed 0 bases, with 14 bases lying between them. Germline V lookup: CDR1 SGHKS, CDR2 YYEKEE (reference sequence). The chain's CDR3 is CASSPSLRDSYEQYF. In DNA form, the CDR3 reads TGTGCCAGCAGCCCCTCTCTTCGGGACTCCTACGAGCAGTACTTC.

The rearrangement joins TRBV12-3 or TRBV12-4 to TRBJ2-1, with TRBD2 as a possible D gene (6 bases). Deletions cut 5 bases from V and 6 bases from J, with 17 bases between. There are 15 residues in the CDR3. CDR3 amino acids: CASSLASALGNEQFF. Written as DNA, the CDR3 is TGTGCCAGCAGTCTCGCTAGCGCCCTCGGCAATGAGCAGTTCTTC.

The chain combines TRBV4-1 with TRBJ2-4; possibly TRBD2 for D (6 bases). The better agreement between TRBJ2-5 and the DNA end casts doubt on the J call. Germline-derived CDR1 and CDR2 are MGHRA and YSYEKL. The CDR3 spans 13 residues. The CDR3 DNA reads TGCGCCAGCAGCCAGCCGGGAGAGGAGACCCAGTACTTC. Its protein is CASSQPGEETQYF.

The J gene is TRBJ2-4, the V gene TRBV24-1; 8 nucleotides match TRBD1. The germline CDR1 and CDR2 sequences are KGHDR and SFDVKD. The CDR3 loop spans 15 amino acids. The ends lost 7 bases at V and 8 bases at J; junction bases unmatched: 12. This CDR3 is CATSGGQEEGDIQYF. The CDR3 DNA reads as TGTGCCACCAGCGGGGGACAGGAGGAAGGGGACATTCAGTACTTC.

This chain connects TRBV7-3 to TRBJ2-7; tentatively, D is TRBD2 (7 bases). The germline V gene has CDR1 SGHTA and CDR2 FQGTGA. V lost 1 base and J lost 7, with 17 bases in between. The CDR3 sequence is 15 residues long. CDR3 coding DNA: TGTGCCAGCAGCTTAATGGGAGGGGGGGCCGAGGAGCAGTACTTC. Translated, it gives CASSLMGGGAEEQYF.

The CDR3, as DNA: TGTGCCAGCAGCCCCCAGGGGAAGTATGGCTACACCTTC. Protein sequence: CASSPQGKYGYTF. The chain uses TRBV9 and TRBJ1-2; D possibly corresponds to TRBD1 (6 bases). The CDR3 runs 13 residues. CDR1 is SGDLS, CDR2 YYNGEE, per germline. Trimming cost V 4 bases and J 5 bases, with 12 bases left between them.

This clonotype has a handful of counts. The CDR3 sequence: CASSHTGLAGGSSSYNEQFF. CDR3 nucleotide sequence: TGTGCCAGCAGCCACACAGGACTAGCGGGGGGCTCGAGCTCCTACAATGAGCAGTTCTTC. The chain combines TRBV3-1 with TRBJ2-1, with 14 bases aligning to TRBD2. The CDR3 length is 20 residues. With V trimmed by 3 bases and J by 0 bases, 10 bases remained unmatched. Germline lookup yields CDR1 LGHDT and CDR2 YNNKEL (reference sequence).